This T cell receptor beta chain stems from a study of shared clonotypes between healthy human individuals. Germline trimming cut 1 base from V and 4 bases from J; bases unmatched to any gene: 14. Germline CDR1 and CDR2: SNHLY and FYNNEI. CDR3 size: 18 residues. This table comes from immunoSEQ multiplex PCR, and its TCRdb copy is limited to in-frame clones, with some not included. In the table there are roughly 2,300,000 clones, 80% to 95% of which are singletons. The clonotype originates from a young man in good health. Some clones in this sample may be carry-over from other donors' samples. Sequencing was performed on naive CD4+ T cells from PBMCs. The subset: CD45RA+ positively selected. The chain joins TRBV2 to TRBJ1-2, with 8 bases aligning to TRBD1. The CDR3 protein is CASSEVLRWAGGFYGYTF. Written as DNA, the CDR3 is TGTGCCAGCAGTGAAGTCCTAAGGTGGGCAGGGGGCTTCTATGGCTACACCTTC.